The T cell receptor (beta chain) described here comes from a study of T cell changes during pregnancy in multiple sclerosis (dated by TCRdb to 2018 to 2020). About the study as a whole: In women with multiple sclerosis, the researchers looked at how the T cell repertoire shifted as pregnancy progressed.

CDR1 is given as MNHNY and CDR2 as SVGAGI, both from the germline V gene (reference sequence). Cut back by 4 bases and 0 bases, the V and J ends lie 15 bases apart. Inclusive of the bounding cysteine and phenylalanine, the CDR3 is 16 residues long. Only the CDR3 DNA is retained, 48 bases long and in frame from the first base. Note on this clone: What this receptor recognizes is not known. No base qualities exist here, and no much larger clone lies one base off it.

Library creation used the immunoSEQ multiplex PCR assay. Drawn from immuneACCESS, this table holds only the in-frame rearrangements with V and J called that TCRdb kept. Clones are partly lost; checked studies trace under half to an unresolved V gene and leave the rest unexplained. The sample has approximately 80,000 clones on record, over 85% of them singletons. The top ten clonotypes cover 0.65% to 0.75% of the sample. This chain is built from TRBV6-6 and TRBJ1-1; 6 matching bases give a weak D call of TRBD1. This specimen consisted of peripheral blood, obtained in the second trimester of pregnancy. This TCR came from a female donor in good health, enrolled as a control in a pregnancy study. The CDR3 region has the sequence CASSSGTRILNTEAFF. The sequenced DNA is TGTGCCAGCAGTTCCGGGACACGGATCTTGAACACTGAAGCTTTCTTT.